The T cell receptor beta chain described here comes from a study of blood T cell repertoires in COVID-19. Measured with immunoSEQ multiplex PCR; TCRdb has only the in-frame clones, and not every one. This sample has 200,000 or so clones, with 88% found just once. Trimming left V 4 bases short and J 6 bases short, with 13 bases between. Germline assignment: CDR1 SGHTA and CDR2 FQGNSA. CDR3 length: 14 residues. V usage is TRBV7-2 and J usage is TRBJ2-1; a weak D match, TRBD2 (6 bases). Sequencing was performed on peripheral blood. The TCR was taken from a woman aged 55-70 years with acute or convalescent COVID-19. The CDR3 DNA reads TGTGCCAGCAGCTCCGAAGCGGGCCCCAATGAGCAGTTCTTC. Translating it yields CASSSEAGPNEQFF.